The rows below give T cell receptor beta chains drawn from one sample of a study of molecular identifiers for immune sequencing clone quantification. TCRdb re-called the PCR reads with MiXCR, one entry per CDR3 protein. Of nearly 650,000 distinct CDR3 sequences listed, roughly 25% are singletons. The sequenced material came from naive CD8+ T cells from blood, with Jurkat cell RNA spiked in. All receptors derive from a human donor in good health. Some libraries in this study had Jurkat cell RNA spiked in. Each CDR3 is given with its conserved first and last residue. The D gene is left open where the match is weak. Only part of the rows carry a size: once, few, many, or a class if the clone is expanded.

d_call: TRBD2
v_call: TRBV29-1
j_call: TRBJ2-3
clone_size: few
cdr3_aa: CSVAGRAGGPTDTQYF
cdr3_nt: TGCAGCGTGGCCGGGCGGGCGGGAGGGCCTACAGATACGCAGTATTTT

d_call: TRBD1
v_call: TRBV30
j_call: TRBJ2-5
clone_size: -
cdr3_aa: CAWSWGTARFSAAKETQYF
cdr3_nt: TGTGCCTGGAGTTGGGGGACAGCAAGATTCTCAGCGGCAAAAGAGACCCAGTACTTC

d_call: -
v_call: TRBV29-1
j_call: TRBJ1-2
clone_size: many
cdr3_aa: CSVADSVYGYTF
cdr3_nt: TGCAGCGTTGCAGACAGCGTCTATGGCTACACCTTC

d_call: TRBD2
v_call: TRBV6-6
j_call: TRBJ2-5
clone_size: once
cdr3_aa: CAGSYPGLGALETQYF
cdr3_nt: TGTGCCGGCAGTTACCCCGGACTAGGTGCCCTGGAGACCCAGTACTTC

d_call: -
v_call: TRBV5-5
j_call: TRBJ1-1
clone_size: -
cdr3_aa: CASSQDYWGDTEAFF
cdr3_nt: TGTGCCAGCAGCCAGGACTATTGGGGAGACACTGAAGCTTTCTTT

d_call: -
v_call: TRBV6-2/TRBV6-3
j_call: TRBJ1-2
clone_size: -
cdr3_aa: CASSQVGGSKGRSYGYTF
cdr3_nt: TGTGCCAGCAGTCAGGTCGGAGGCTCGAAGGGAAGGAGCTATGGCTACACCTTC

d_call: TRBD2
v_call: TRBV7-3
j_call: TRBJ2-2
clone_size: -
cdr3_aa: CASLAGATNTGELLF
cdr3_nt: TGTGCCAGTCTAGCGGGAGCAACGAACACCGGGGAGCTGCTTTTT

d_call: -
v_call: TRBV6-5
j_call: TRBJ2-1
clone_size: -
cdr3_aa: CASSYSGQGYEQFF
cdr3_nt: TGTGCCAGCAGTTACTCCGGTCAGGGCTATGAGCAGTTCTTC

d_call: -
v_call: TRBV20-1
j_call: TRBJ1-6
clone_size: -
cdr3_aa: CSARDSSVWSPLHF
cdr3_nt: TGCAGTGCGAGAGATAGTAGCGTTTGGTCACCCCTCCACTTT

d_call: -
v_call: TRBV5-3
j_call: TRBJ1-1
clone_size: -
cdr3_aa: CACSPYTEAFF
cdr3_nt: TGTGCCTGCAGCCCCTACACTGAAGCTTTCTTT

d_call: -
v_call: TRBV9
j_call: TRBJ2-5
clone_size: -
cdr3_aa: CASSVEGRNQETQYF
cdr3_nt: TGTGCCAGCAGCGTAGAGGGCCGAAACCAAGAGACCCAGTACTTC

d_call: TRBD2
v_call: TRBV7-9
j_call: TRBJ2-1
clone_size: -
cdr3_aa: CASSRGSGALDEQFF
cdr3_nt: TGTGCCAGCAGCCGTGGGAGCGGGGCACTGGATGAGCAGTTCTTC